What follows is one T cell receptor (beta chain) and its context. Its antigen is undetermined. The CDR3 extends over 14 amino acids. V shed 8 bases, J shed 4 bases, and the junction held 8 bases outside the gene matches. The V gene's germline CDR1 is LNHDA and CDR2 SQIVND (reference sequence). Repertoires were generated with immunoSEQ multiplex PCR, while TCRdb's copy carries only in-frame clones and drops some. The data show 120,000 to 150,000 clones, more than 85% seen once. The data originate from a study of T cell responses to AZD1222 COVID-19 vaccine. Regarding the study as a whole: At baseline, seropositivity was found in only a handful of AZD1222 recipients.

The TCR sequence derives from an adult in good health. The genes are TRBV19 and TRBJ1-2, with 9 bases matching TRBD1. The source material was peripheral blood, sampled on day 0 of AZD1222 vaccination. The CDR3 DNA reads TGTGCCAGTTCTACAGGGGGCCTTACCTATGGCTACACCTTC. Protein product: CASSTGGLTYGYTF.